Listed below are T cell receptor beta chains from one sample, sequenced in a study of blood T cell repertoires in COVID-19. Method: immunoSEQ multiplex PCR; TCRdb's copy keeps in-frame clones and lacks some. Among some 250,000 clones, approximately 83% were seen once, and the ten largest hold about 2.9%. The source material was peripheral blood. These receptors were obtained from a woman in her twenties or thirties who had recovered from COVID-19. Both conserved end residues are part of each CDR3. D genes are given only for firm matches. Clone size is stated in some rows and not others, as once, few, many or a class when expanded.

TRBJ2-1 | TRBV7-9 | . | . | TGTGCCAGCACCCTATCGGAGGTCTACAATGAGCAGTTCTTC | CASTLSEVYNEQFF
TRBJ1-2 | TRBV3-1/TRBV3-2 | . | . | TGTGCCAGCAGCCAAATAGGACAAGACTATGGCTACACCTTC | CASSQIGQDYGYTF
TRBJ2-1 | TRBV6-5 | once | TRBD1 | TGTGCCAGCAGGGGACAGGGCTACAATGAGCAGTTCTTC | CASRGQGYNEQFF
TRBJ1-2 | TRBV13 | . | . | TGTGCCAGCAGCCCCACCCACGGGGGAAACTATGGCTACACCTTC | CASSPTHGGNYGYTF
TRBJ2-5 | TRBV19 | . | TRBD2 | TGTGCCACTAGAGAAGCGGGAGGCTACCAAGAGACCCAGTACTTC | CATREAGGYQETQYF
TRBJ2-1 | TRBV6-6 | . | . | TGTGCCAGCAGTTACTGGGGGGGGGCCTCCGGTGAGCAGTTCTTC | CASSYWGGASGEQFF
TRBJ1-6 | TRBV27 | . | TRBD1 | TGTGCCAGCAGACCCGCCCCAGGGGGCGAATATTCACCCCTCCACTTT | CASRPAPGGEYSPLHF
TRBJ2-7 | TRBV11-3 | once | . | TGTGCCAGCAGCTTAGGGGACGCCCGGGGGGAGCAGTACTTC | CASSLGDARGEQYF
TRBJ1-1 | TRBV12-5 | few | . | TGTGCTAGTGGTTTGGTAGCAGGGATAGGGCCCACTGAAGCTTTCTTT | CASGLVAGIGPTEAFF
TRBJ2-3 | TRBV30 | . | . | TGTGCCTGGAGACCGGGATACTACACAGATACGCAGTATTTT | CAWRPGYYTDTQYF
TRBJ2-5 | TRBV30 | . | . | TGTGCCTGGAGTCCACAGGGTCCAGAGACCCAGTACTTC | CAWSPQGPETQYF
TRBJ1-3 | TRBV2 | . | TRBD1 | TGTGCCAGCAGGACAGGGCACCTTGGAAACACCATATATTTT | CASRTGHLGNTIYF
TRBJ1-2 | TRBV5-4 | . | . | TGTGCCAGCAGCTTGGGACAGGGCTACACCTTC | CASSLGQGYTF
TRBJ2-7 | TRBV18 | . | . | TGTGCCAGCTCACCGTCCCTCCTTTCCTACGAGCAGTACTTC | CASSPSLLSYEQYF
TRBJ2-1 | TRBV9 | . | TRBD1 | TGTGCCAGCAGCGCCCCCTCCGGGACAGACTACAATGAGCAGTTCTTC | CASSAPSGTDYNEQFF
TRBJ2-7 | TRBV29-1 | . | . | TGCAGCGTTGGGCAGAAATCCTACGAGCAGTACTTC | CSVGQKSYEQYF
TRBJ2-3 | TRBV7-6 | . | . | TGTGCCAGCAGCTTTGTTCAGGGGATAGATACGCAGTATTTT | CASSFVQGIDTQYF
TRBJ2-3 | TRBV6-2/TRBV6-3 | once | TRBD1 | TGTGCCAGCAGTAACCGACAGGGAACAGATACGCAGTATTTT | CASSNRQGTDTQYF
TRBJ1-2 | TRBV7-2 | . | TRBD1 | TGTGCCAGCAGCTCCGGGACAGGGGTCGGCTACACCTTC | CASSSGTGVGYTF
TRBJ2-2 | TRBV10-3 | . | . | TGTGCCATCGAGCCAGGGGAAAACACCGGGGAGCTGTTTTTT | CAIEPGENTGELFF
TRBJ2-7 | TRBV12-3/TRBV12-4 | few | . | TGTGCCAGCAGTTTAGGGCCCCTTGGCGAGCAGTACTTC | CASSLGPLGEQYF
TRBJ2-5 | TRBV18 | . | . | TGTGCCAGCCGACGTCCGGGACTGAAAGAGACCCAGTACTTC | CASRRPGLKETQYF
TRBJ1-1 | TRBV6-5 | . | . | TGTGCCAGCAGTTACTTTCGCCAGGCAGCAAACTTTGAAGCTTTCTTT | CASSYFRQAANFEAFF